The entry that follows covers one TCR beta chain sequence. No antigen is known for it. The donors gave bone marrow, and they were healthy. The PCR had 60 Vbeta and 13 Jbeta primers. Using immunoSEQ multiplex PCR, the repertoire was profiled, and TCRdb retains in-frame clones only, with some absent. The sample yields about 220,000 clones, approximately 83% seen once. This record belongs to a study of cytomegalovirus exposure and HLA in healthy donors. Looked up from germline, CDR1 is SGHDT and CDR2 is YYEEEE. The length of the CDR3 is 13 residues. Trimming took off 4 bases at V and 5 bases at J, with 9 bases between the two ends. Regarding the study as a whole: A few chains tied to CMV proved CMV antigen-specific in vitro. The authors later linked a missense DCLRE1C variant to TCR beta V- and J-gene trimming. The number of N-insertions in an Asian-associated ancestry cluster was reportedly below the roughly 700-donor mean in a later analysis.

The TCR was taken from a boy aged 2 to 9 in good health and CMV-seronegative. The sequenced sample was PBMCs. The chain is built from TRBV5-6 and TRBJ1-4; D is ambiguous. DNA of the CDR3: TGTGCCAGCAGCCGAGGAGGAAATGAAAAACTGTTTTTT. Translation gives CASSRGGNEKLFF.